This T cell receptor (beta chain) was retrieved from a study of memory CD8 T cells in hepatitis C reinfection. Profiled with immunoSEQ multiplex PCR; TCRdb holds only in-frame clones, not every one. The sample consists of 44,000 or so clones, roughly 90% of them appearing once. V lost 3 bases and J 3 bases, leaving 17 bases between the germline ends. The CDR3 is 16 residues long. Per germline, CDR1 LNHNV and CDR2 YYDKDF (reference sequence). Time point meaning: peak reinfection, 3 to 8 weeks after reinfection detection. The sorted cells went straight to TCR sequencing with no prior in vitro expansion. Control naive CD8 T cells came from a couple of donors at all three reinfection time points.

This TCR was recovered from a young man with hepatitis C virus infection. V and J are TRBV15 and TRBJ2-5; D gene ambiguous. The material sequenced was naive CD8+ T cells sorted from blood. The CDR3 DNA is TGTGCCACCAGCAGCCCTATCGAAGATACTAAAGAGACCCAGTACTTC. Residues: CATSSPIEDTKETQYF. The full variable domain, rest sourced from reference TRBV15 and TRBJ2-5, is DAMVIQNPRYQVTQFGKPVTLSCSQTLNHNVMYWYQQKSSQAPKLLFHYYDKDFNNEADTPDNFQSRRPNTSFCFLDIRSPGLGDTAMYLCATSSPIEDTKETQYFGPGTRLLVL.